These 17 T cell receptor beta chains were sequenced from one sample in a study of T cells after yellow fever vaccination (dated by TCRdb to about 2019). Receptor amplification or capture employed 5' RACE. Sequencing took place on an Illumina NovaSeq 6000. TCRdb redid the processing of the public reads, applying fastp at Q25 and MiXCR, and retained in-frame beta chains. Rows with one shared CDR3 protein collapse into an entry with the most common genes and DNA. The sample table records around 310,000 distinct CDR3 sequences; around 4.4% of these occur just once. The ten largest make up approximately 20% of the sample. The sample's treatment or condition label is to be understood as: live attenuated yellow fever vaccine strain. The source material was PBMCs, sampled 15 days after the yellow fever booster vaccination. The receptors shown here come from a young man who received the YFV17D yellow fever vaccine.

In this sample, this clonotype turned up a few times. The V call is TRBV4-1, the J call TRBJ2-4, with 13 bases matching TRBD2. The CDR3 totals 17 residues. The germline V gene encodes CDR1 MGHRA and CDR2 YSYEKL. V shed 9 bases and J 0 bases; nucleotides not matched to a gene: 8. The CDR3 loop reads CASSGLAGLLAKNIQYF. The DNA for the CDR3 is TGCGCCAGTTCGGGACTAGCGGGGTTACTAGCCAAAAACATTCAGTACTTC.

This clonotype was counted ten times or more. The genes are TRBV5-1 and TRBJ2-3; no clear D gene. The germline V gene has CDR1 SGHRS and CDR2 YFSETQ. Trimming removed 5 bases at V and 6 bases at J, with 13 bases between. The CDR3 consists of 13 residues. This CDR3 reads CASRAAPEDTQYF. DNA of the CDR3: TGCGCCAGCAGGGCTGCCCCAGAGGATACGCAGTATTTT.

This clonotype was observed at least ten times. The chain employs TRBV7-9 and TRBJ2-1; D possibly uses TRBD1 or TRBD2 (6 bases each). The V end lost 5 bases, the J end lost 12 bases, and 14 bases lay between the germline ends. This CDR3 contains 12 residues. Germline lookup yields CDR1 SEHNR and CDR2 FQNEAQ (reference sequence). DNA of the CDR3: TGTGCCAGCAGCCTAGGGGGGAGTGGGCAGTTCTTC. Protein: CASSLGGSGQFF. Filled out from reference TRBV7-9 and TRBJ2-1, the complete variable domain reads DTGVSQNPRHKITKRGQNVTFRCDPISEHNRLYWYRQTLGQGPEFLTYFQNEAQLEKSRLLSDRFSAERPKGSFSTLEIQRTEQGDSAMYLCASSLGGSGQFFGPGTRLTVL.

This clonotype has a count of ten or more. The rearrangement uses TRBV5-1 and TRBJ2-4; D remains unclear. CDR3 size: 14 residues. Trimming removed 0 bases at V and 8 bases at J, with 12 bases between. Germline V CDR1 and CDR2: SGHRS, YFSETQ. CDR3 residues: CASSLGPGEDIQYF. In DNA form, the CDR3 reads TGCGCCAGCAGCTTGGGGCCAGGCGAGGACATTCAGTACTTC.

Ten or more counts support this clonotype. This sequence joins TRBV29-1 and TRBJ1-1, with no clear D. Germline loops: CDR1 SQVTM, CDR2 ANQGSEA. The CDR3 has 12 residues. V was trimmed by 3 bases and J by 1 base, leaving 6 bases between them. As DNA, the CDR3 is TGCAGCGTTGATCACTCGAACACTGAAGCTTTCTTT. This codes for CSVDHSNTEAFF.

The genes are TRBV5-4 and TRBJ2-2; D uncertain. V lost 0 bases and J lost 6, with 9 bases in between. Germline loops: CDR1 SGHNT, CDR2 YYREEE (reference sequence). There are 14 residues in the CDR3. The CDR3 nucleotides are TGTGCCAGCAGCTTGGGGGCTAGTTCCGGGGAGCTGTTTTTT. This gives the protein CASSLGASSGELFF.

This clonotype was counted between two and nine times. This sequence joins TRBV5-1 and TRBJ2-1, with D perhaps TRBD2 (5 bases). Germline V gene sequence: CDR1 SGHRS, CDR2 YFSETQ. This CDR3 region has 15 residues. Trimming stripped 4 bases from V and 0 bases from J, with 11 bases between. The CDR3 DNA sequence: TGCGCCAGCAGCAAGGACTCGAGCTCCTACAATGAGCAGTTCTTC. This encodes CASSKDSSSYNEQFF.

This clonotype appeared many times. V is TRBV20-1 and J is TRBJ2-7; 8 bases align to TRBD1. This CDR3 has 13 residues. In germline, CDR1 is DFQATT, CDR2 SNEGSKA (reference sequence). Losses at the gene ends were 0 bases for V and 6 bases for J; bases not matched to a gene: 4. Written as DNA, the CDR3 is TGCAGTGCTAGAGATCTAGACAGGGGCGAGCAGTACGTC. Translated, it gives CSARDLDRGEQYV.

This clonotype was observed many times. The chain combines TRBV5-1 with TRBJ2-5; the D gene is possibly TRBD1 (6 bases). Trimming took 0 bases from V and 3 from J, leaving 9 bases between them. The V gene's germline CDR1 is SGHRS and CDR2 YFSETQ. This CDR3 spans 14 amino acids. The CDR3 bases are TGCGCCAGCAGCTTGGGAGCAGGGGAAGAGACCCAGTACTTC. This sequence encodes CASSLGAGEETQYF.

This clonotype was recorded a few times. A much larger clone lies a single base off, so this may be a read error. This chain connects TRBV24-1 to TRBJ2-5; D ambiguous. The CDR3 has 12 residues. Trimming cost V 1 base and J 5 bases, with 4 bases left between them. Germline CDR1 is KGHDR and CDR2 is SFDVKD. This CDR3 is CATSDLGETQYF. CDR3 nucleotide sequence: TGTGCCACCAGTGATTTAGGGGAGACCCAGTACTTC.

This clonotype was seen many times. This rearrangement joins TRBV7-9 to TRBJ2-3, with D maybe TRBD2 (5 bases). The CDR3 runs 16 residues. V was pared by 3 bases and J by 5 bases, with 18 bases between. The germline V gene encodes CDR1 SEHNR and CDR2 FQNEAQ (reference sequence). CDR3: CASSFTELGVGDTQYF. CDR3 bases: TGTGCCAGCAGCTTCACAGAACTCGGGGTGGGAGATACGCAGTATTTT.

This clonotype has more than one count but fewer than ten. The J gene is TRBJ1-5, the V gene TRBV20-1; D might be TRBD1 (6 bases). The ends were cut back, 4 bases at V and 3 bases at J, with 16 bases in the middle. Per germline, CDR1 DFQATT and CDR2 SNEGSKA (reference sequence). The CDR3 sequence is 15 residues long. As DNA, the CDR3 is TGCAGTGCTACACTAGGACAGAGTTACAATCAGCCCCAGCATTTT. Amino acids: CSATLGQSYNQPQHF.

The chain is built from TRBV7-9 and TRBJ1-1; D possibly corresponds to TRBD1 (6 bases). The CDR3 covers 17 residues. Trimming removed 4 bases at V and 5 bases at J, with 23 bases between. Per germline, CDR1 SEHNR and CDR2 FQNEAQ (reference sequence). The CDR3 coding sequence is TGTGCCAGCAGCTACCCCCTCCGGGCAGGGGAAAATACTGAAGCTTTCTTT. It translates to CASSYPLRAGENTEAFF.

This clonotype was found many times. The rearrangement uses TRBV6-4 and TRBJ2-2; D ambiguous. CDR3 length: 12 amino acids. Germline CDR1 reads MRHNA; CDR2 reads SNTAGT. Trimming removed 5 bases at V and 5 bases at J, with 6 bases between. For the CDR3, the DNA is TGTGCCAGCAGTTCGAGAACCGGGGAGCTGTTTTTT. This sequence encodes CASSSRTGELFF.

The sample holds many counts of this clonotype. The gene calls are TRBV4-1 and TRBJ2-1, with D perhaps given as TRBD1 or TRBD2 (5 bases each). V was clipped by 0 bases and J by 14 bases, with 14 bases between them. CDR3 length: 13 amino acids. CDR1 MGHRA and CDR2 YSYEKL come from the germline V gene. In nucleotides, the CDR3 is TGCGCCAGCAGCCAAGAACGTCGGGACGAAGAGTTCTTC. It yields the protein CASSQERRDEEFF.

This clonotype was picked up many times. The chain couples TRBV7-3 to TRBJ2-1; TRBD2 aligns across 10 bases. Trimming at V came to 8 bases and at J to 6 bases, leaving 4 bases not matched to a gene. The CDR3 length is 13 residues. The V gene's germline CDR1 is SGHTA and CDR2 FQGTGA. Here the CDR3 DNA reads TGTGCCAGCGGTCTAGCGGGGGCCAATGAGCAGTTCTTC. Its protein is CASGLAGANEQFF.

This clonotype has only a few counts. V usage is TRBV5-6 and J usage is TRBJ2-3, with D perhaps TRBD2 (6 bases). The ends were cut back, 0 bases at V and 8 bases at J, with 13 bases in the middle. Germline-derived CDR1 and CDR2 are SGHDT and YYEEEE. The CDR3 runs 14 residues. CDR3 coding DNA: TGTGCCAGCAGCTTGGGCGGGGCCCTCCCTACGCAGTATTTT. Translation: CASSLGGALPTQYF.